The rows below give T cell receptor beta chains drawn from one sample of a study of cytomegalovirus exposure and HLA in healthy donors. Here immunoSEQ multiplex PCR was the method, and the copy in TCRdb shows in-frame clones only, minus some. The table lists 150,000 to 200,000 clones, 80% of them singletons. Material for sequencing was PBMCs. These receptor sequences come from a boy aged 10-17 years in good health and CMV-seronegative. The CDR3 runs from the conserved cysteine through the conserved F or W. Each record gives: D gene, J gene, V gene, clone size, CDR3 DNA, CDR3 protein. D genes are given only for firm matches. Size values are once, few and many counts, or a class for expanded clones, and some rows have none.

d_gene: .
j_gene: TRBJ1-1
v_gene: TRBV28
abundance: once
CDR3nt: TGTGCCAGCAGCTTCGACTCGAAACCTTTTGGGGGGGACGAACTTGAAGCTTTCTTT
CDR3aa: CASSFDSKPFGGDELEAFF

d_gene: TRBD2
j_gene: TRBJ2-5
v_gene: TRBV5-1
abundance: .
CDR3nt: TGCGCCAGCAGCCAAACCGGGACTAGCGGGTCAAAGGGGGAGACCCAGTACTTC
CDR3aa: CASSQTGTSGSKGETQYF

d_gene: TRBD1
j_gene: TRBJ2-2
v_gene: TRBV10-3
abundance: .
CDR3nt: TGTGCCATCAAGGGACAGGGTGACACCGGGGAGCTGTTTTTT
CDR3aa: CAIKGQGDTGELFF

d_gene: .
j_gene: TRBJ2-1
v_gene: TRBV7-9
abundance: once
CDR3nt: TGTGCCAGCAGCTTATCTCGGGCGAGACTAGGCAGTCGGAATGAGCAGTTCTTC
CDR3aa: CASSLSRARLGSRNEQFF

d_gene: .
j_gene: TRBJ1-2
v_gene: TRBV25-1
abundance: .
CDR3nt: TGTGCCAGCAGAGGGGGGGGTGCCGGCTACACCTTC
CDR3aa: CASRGGGAGYTF

d_gene: .
j_gene: TRBJ2-7
v_gene: TRBV5-4
abundance: .
CDR3nt: TGTGCCAGCAGCTTCCCAGGTTCCTACGAGCAGTACTTC
CDR3aa: CASSFPGSYEQYF

d_gene: TRBD1
j_gene: TRBJ2-7
v_gene: TRBV7-9
abundance: .
CDR3nt: TGTGCCAGCAGCTCCCCCGGACAGGGAAGCTCCTACGAGCAGTACTTT
CDR3aa: CASSSPGQGSSYEQYF

d_gene: TRBD2
j_gene: TRBJ2-7
v_gene: TRBV7-2
abundance: .
CDR3nt: TGTGCCAGCAGCCCTTATAGATCGTCGGGGGGCGAGCAGTACTTC
CDR3aa: CASSPYRSSGGEQYF

d_gene: .
j_gene: TRBJ2-7
v_gene: TRBV5-6
abundance: .
CDR3nt: TGTGCCAGCAGCTTGGCGGGGAGTAGCTCCTACGAGCAGTACTTC
CDR3aa: CASSLAGSSSYEQYF

d_gene: .
j_gene: TRBJ1-1
v_gene: TRBV11-3
abundance: .
CDR3nt: TGTGCCAGCAGCTTAACGGGGAAAGCTTTCTTT
CDR3aa: CASSLTGKAFF

d_gene: .
j_gene: TRBJ2-7
v_gene: TRBV25-1
abundance: .
CDR3nt: TGTGCCAGGACCGATCCCCCAGGACACTACGAGCAGTACTTC
CDR3aa: CARTDPPGHYEQYF

d_gene: TRBD1
j_gene: TRBJ2-1
v_gene: TRBV11-3
abundance: .
CDR3nt: TGTGCCAGCAGCTTAGAGTTCGGGACAGGTAAGGGTGAGCAGTTCTTC
CDR3aa: CASSLEFGTGKGEQFF

d_gene: TRBD1
j_gene: TRBJ1-1
v_gene: TRBV29-1
abundance: .
CDR3nt: TGCAGCGTTCCGACAGGGGCCATGAACACTGAAGCTTTCTTT
CDR3aa: CSVPTGAMNTEAFF

d_gene: TRBD1
j_gene: TRBJ2-7
v_gene: TRBV5-4
abundance: .
CDR3nt: TGTGCCAGCAGCTTGGGCGGACAGGGGGCCCCCTACGAGCAGTACTTC
CDR3aa: CASSLGGQGAPYEQYF

d_gene: TRBD2
j_gene: TRBJ2-7
v_gene: TRBV7-8
abundance: .
CDR3nt: TGTGCCAGCACCATCAGCGGGAGTTCGTACGAGCAGTACTTC
CDR3aa: CASTISGSSYEQYF

d_gene: .
j_gene: TRBJ2-5
v_gene: TRBV5-4
abundance: .
CDR3nt: TGTGCCAGTTCTCCCCGGGATCAAGAGACCCAGTACTTC
CDR3aa: CASSPRDQETQYF

d_gene: .
j_gene: TRBJ1-4
v_gene: TRBV30
abundance: .
CDR3nt: TGTGCCTGGAGTTTCAGTGCAACTAATGAAAAACTGTTTTTT
CDR3aa: CAWSFSATNEKLFF

d_gene: TRBD2
j_gene: TRBJ2-5
v_gene: TRBV14
abundance: few
CDR3nt: TGTGCCAGCAGCCAGGGGCTACTAGCGGGCTTAGGGGAGACCCAGTACTTC
CDR3aa: CASSQGLLAGLGETQYF

d_gene: TRBD1
j_gene: TRBJ2-6
v_gene: TRBV5-1
abundance: .
CDR3nt: TGCGCCAGCAGCCACTGGGACAGTTTAGCCGGGGCCAATGTCCTGACTTTC
CDR3aa: CASSHWDSLAGANVLTF

d_gene: TRBD1
j_gene: TRBJ1-1
v_gene: TRBV4-1
abundance: .
CDR3nt: TGCGCCAGCAGCCCAGGGACAGGGAACACTGAAGCTTTCTTT
CDR3aa: CASSPGTGNTEAFF

d_gene: TRBD1
j_gene: TRBJ2-7
v_gene: TRBV7-2
abundance: .
CDR3nt: TGTGCCAGCAGCTTAGCTACACAGGGGCGGTGGTCCTACGAGCAGTACTTC
CDR3aa: CASSLATQGRWSYEQYF

d_gene: TRBD2
j_gene: TRBJ2-7
v_gene: TRBV18
abundance: .
CDR3nt: TGTGCCAGCTCACCACCGGGACTAGATAGGTCCGAGCAGTACTTC
CDR3aa: CASSPPGLDRSEQYF

d_gene: .
j_gene: TRBJ2-3
v_gene: TRBV6-1
abundance: .
CDR3nt: TGTGCCAGCAGTTCCGTTAATGGCGGGACGACGCAGTATTTT
CDR3aa: CASSSVNGGTTQYF

d_gene: .
j_gene: TRBJ1-2
v_gene: TRBV5-6
abundance: .
CDR3nt: TGTGCCAGCAGCTTGGACCCGCGGGCTTACTATGGCTACACCTTC
CDR3aa: CASSLDPRAYYGYTF

d_gene: TRBD2
j_gene: TRBJ2-3
v_gene: TRBV5-1
abundance: .
CDR3nt: TGCGCCAGCAGCACGCCCCGACTAGCGGGAGGGAGAAGCACAGATACGCAGTATTTT
CDR3aa: CASSTPRLAGGRSTDTQYF

d_gene: TRBD1
j_gene: TRBJ1-5
v_gene: TRBV19
abundance: .
CDR3nt: TGTGCCAGTGGGGGACAGGTCGGTAGCAATCAGCCCCAGCATTTT
CDR3aa: CASGGQVGSNQPQHF

d_gene: TRBD2
j_gene: TRBJ2-7
v_gene: TRBV2
abundance: once
CDR3nt: TGTGCCAGCCATTGGAGCGGGACGCACTACGAGCAGTACTTC
CDR3aa: CASHWSGTHYEQYF